What follows are 18 T cell receptor beta chains derived from one specimen sequenced in a study of T-cell memory formation after mild COVID-19. TCRdb called the 5' RACE reads again in MiXCR, with one record for every CDR3 protein. The data hold fewer than 150,000 distinct CDR3 sequences, with 20% to 25% observed a single time. Sequenced sample: PBMCs or a T cell subset sorted from them (not recorded which). These receptors came from a man aged 18 to 35 who had mild COVID-19 (a few samples of this study predate the infection). Cell type and time point are not known.

The chain recombines TRBV19 with TRBJ2-1, with no clear D. CDR3 length: 13 residues. Germline V gives CDR1 LNHDA, CDR2 SQIVND (reference sequence). Trimming took 3 bases from V and 7 from J, leaving 10 bases between them. CDR3 in DNA: TGTGCCAGTAGTATCTTGGCTAGGAATGAGCAGTTCTTC. Protein sequence: CASSILARNEQFF.

This clonotype was seen a few times. The chain carries TRBV15 and TRBJ1-1; D might be TRBD1 (5 bases). The length of the CDR3 is 13 residues. Germline V CDR1 and CDR2: LNHNV, YYDKDF (reference sequence). V was clipped by 8 bases and J by 6 bases, with 16 bases between them. The CDR3 DNA follows: TGTGCCACCCAGACAGACTTTGGTGCTGAAGCTTTCTTT. This sequence encodes CATQTDFGAEAFF.

This clonotype was counted a few times. The genes are TRBV19 and TRBJ2-7; 11 bases are shared with TRBD1. The CDR3 sequence is 15 residues long. V trimming: 5 bases; J trimming: 2 bases; junction bases outside the gene matches: 5. The germline V gene encodes CDR1 LNHDA and CDR2 SQIVND (reference sequence). CDR3 sequence: CASSAGTGGPYEQYF. The DNA of the CDR3 is TGTGCCAGTAGTGCCGGGACAGGGGGTCCCTACGAGCAGTACTTC.

This sequence joins TRBV29-1 and TRBJ1-5; D unclear. Germline assignment: CDR1 SQVTM and CDR2 ANQGSEA. The CDR3 length is 13 residues. Between the trimmed V and J ends, which lost 8 bases and 1 base, there was a span of 12 bases. CDR3 amino acids: CSPAGRSNQPQHF. The CDR3 region has the DNA TGCAGCCCCGCCGGACGGAGCAATCAGCCCCAGCATTTT.

This clonotype appeared many times. The DNA of the CDR3 is TGTGCCAGCAGCTTAGGGGGTCCCACCGGGGAGCTGTTTTTT. It is translated as CASSLGGPTGELFF. V usage is TRBV7-2 and J usage is TRBJ2-2, with unresolved D. The CDR3 is 14 residues long. CDR1 and CDR2 from the germline V gene are SGHTA and FQGNSA. The V and J ends lost 1 base and 4 bases respectively, with 7 bases between them. Full variable domain (rest looked up from reference TRBV7-2 and TRBJ2-2): GAGVSQSPSNKVTEKGKDVELRCDPISGHTALYWYRQSLGQGLEFLIYFQGNSAPDKSGLPSDRFSAERTGGSVSTLTIQRTQQEDSAVYLCASSLGGPTGELFFGEGSRLTVL.

The CDR3 DNA reads TGTGCCAGCAGCGAGGGAAGGGGTGGAGGTCAGCCCCAGCATTTT. Its protein is CASSEGRGGGQPQHF. V and J are TRBV6-1 and TRBJ1-5; tentatively, D is TRBD1 (5 bases). Germline V CDR1 and CDR2: MNHNS, SASEGT. The CDR3 covers 15 residues. V lost 6 bases, J lost 6 bases, and 18 bases lay in between.

This clonotype has a handful of counts. This chain connects TRBV7-9 to TRBJ2-2; a possible D gene is TRBD2 (5 bases). The V and J ends lost 2 bases and 4 bases respectively, with 14 bases between them. This CDR3 comprises 16 residues. Germline V gene sequence: CDR1 SEHNR, CDR2 FQNEAQ (reference sequence). The CDR3 sequence is CASSLYAGRITGELFF. Here the CDR3 DNA reads TGTGCCAGCAGCTTATACGCGGGCAGGATCACCGGGGAGCTGTTTTTT.

The V call is TRBV11-2, the J call TRBJ2-4; the D is unclear. The ends were cut back, 0 bases at V and 5 bases at J, with 17 bases in the middle. The CDR3 covers 17 residues. The germline gives CDR1 SGHAT, CDR2 FQNNGV. CDR3 nucleotide sequence: TGTGCCAGCAGCTTAGATTCTCTGGACCGCCCGGAAAACATTCAGTACTTC. Translating gives CASSLDSLDRPENIQYF.

The V and J genes are TRBV5-5 and TRBJ1-2; D is perhaps TRBD1 (5 bases). Germline V gene data show CDR1 as SGHKS and CDR2 as YYEKEE (reference sequence). This CDR3 contains 16 residues. The V end was cut by 6 bases, the J end by 5 bases, with 23 bases between. For the CDR3, the DNA is TGTGCCAGCACCCCTACCCCGGGACGCAGCATTTATGGCTACACCTTC. Its protein is CASTPTPGRSIYGYTF.

CDR3 amino acids: CASSQAWYAGANNEQFF. The CDR3 coding sequence is TGCGCCAGCAGCCAGGCCTGGTATGCGGGGGCCAACAATGAGCAGTTCTTC. This rearrangement joins TRBV4-1 to TRBJ2-1; a possible D gene is TRBD2 (7 bases). Per the germline V gene, CDR1 is MGHRA and CDR2 is YSYEKL. The CDR3 contains 17 residues. V lost 3 bases and J lost 5, with 20 bases in between.

This clonotype showed up just a few times. This chain links TRBV29-1 with TRBJ2-7; tentatively, D is TRBD1 (5 bases). Trimming pared 5 bases from V and 9 bases from J, leaving 29 bases between. Germline V lookup: CDR1 SQVTM, CDR2 ANQGSEA. The CDR3 runs 16 residues. In DNA form, the CDR3 reads TGCAGCGTTCAAGTTTCTGGGGTGCAGGGTCTAAGGGGGCAGTACTTC. Its translation: CSVQVSGVQGLRGQYF.

The DNA of the CDR3 is TGTGCCAGCTACCGGACAGGAGCCTACGAGCAGTACTTC. Translating it yields CASYRTGAYEQYF. This chain uses TRBV2 with TRBJ2-7; TRBD1 aligns across 7 bases. There are 13 residues in the CDR3. CDR1 SNHLY and CDR2 FYNNEI come from the germline V gene. Unmatched junction bases numbered 6, after V lost 8 bases and J lost 2 bases.

The chain couples TRBV3-1 to TRBJ2-1, with 12 bases matching TRBD1. The V segment lost 2 bases and the J segment 7 bases; nucleotides outside the gene matches: 6. This CDR3 has 16 amino acids. Germline CDR1 reads LGHDT; CDR2 reads YNNKEL (reference sequence). The CDR3: CASSQPGQGAENEQFF. Here the CDR3 DNA reads TGTGCCAGCAGCCAACCGGGACAGGGGGCGGAAAATGAGCAGTTCTTC.

This chain connects TRBV29-1 to TRBJ1-2; D is unclear. Trimming cost V 4 bases and J 8 bases, with 8 bases left between them. Germline CDR1 SQVTM, CDR2 ANQGSEA. This CDR3 has 10 residues. CDR3 loop: CSVVRGGYTF. CDR3 DNA: TGCAGCGTTGTTAGAGGAGGCTACACCTTC.

CDR3 loop: CASSQRETGAANEQFF. The DNA of the CDR3 is TGCGCCAGCAGCCAGCGGGAGACAGGGGCGGCGAATGAGCAGTTCTTC. The chain employs TRBV4-1 and TRBJ2-1, with D possibly being TRBD1 (8 bases). Germline V gives CDR1 MGHRA, CDR2 YSYEKL. The CDR3 is made up of 16 amino acids. The V end lost 3 bases, the J end lost 7 bases, and 19 bases lay between the germline ends.

This sequence joins TRBV2 and TRBJ2-7, with D perhaps matching TRBD1 (6 bases). V lost 4 bases to trimming and J lost 0 bases, with 16 bases between them. There are 16 residues in the CDR3. Per germline, CDR1 SNHLY and CDR2 FYNNEI. CDR3 in amino acids: CASSVTGGGSSYEQYV. CDR3 coding DNA: TGTGCCAGCAGTGTGACTGGGGGCGGAAGCTCCTACGAGCAGTACGTC.

The sample holds one count of this clonotype. This chain uses TRBV12-3 or TRBV12-4 with TRBJ1-1; 10 bases agree with TRBD1. V was pared by 3 bases and J by 7 bases, with 8 bases of the junction left unmatched. This CDR3 is 15 amino acids long. CDR3 amino acids: CASSFPTGGKGEAFF. The CDR3 nucleotides read TGTGCCAGCAGTTTCCCGACAGGGGGCAAGGGTGAAGCTTTCTTT.

This clonotype was detected only a few times. V is TRBV3-1 and J is TRBJ2-7, with TRBD2 identical over 12 bases. CDR3 length equals 17 residues. The J segment lost 0 bases and the V segment lost 4 bases, leaving 7 bases of the junction unmatched. Germline V gives CDR1 LGHDT, CDR2 YNNKEL (reference sequence). CDR3 sequence (DNA): TGTGCCAGCAGCCCACGGACTAGCGGGGAAAGCTCCTACGAGCAGTACTTC. Amino acid sequence: CASSPRTSGESSYEQYF.